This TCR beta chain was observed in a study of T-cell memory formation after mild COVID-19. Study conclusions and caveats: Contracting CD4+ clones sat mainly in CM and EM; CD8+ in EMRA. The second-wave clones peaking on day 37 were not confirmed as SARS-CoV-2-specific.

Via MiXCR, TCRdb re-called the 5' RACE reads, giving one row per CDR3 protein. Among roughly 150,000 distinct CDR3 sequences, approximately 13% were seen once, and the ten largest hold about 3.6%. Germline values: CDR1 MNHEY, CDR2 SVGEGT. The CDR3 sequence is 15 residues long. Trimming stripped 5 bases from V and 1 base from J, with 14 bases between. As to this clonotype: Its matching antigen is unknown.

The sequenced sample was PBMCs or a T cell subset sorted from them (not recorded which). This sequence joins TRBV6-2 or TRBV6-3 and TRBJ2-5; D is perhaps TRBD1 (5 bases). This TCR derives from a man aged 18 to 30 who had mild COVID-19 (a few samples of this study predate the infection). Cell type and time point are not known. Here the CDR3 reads CASSIRVYPQETQYF. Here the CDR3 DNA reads TGTGCCAGCAGTATCAGGGTTTACCCCCAAGAGACCCAGTACTTC.